The clone carrying this T cell receptor beta chain turned up a few times. Its target is not known. The source of the sample is a study of coeliac disease. Study context: Coeliac patients had active, refractory type I, or gluten-free-diet-controlled disease.

Trimming stripped 1 base from V and 12 bases from J, with 6 bases between. This CDR3 is built from 11 residues. Per germline, CDR1 LNHNV and CDR2 YYDKDF (reference sequence). The assay was immunoSEQ multiplex PCR, and TCRdb's table has in-frame clones only and misses some. The table includes about 4,200 clones, under 70% detected once. Notes on the study in general: Control samples showed higher TRB and TRG clonality than intraepithelial and lamina propria samples in active celiac disease.

The chain carries TRBV15 and TRBJ2-2; a possible D gene is TRBD2 (6 bases). The receptor was derived from a woman aged 18 to 35 with active celiac disease. Specimen: intraepithelial lymphocytes from the gut. The CDR3 sequence is CATSRGTKLFF. As DNA, the CDR3 is TGTGCCACCAGCAGAGGGACTAAGCTGTTTTTT.